This entry lists 3 T cell receptor beta chains sequenced from one sample in a study of cytomegalovirus exposure and HLA in healthy donors. The PCR had 60 Vbeta and 13 Jbeta primers. Sequencing used immunoSEQ multiplex PCR; TCRdb keeps in-frame clones, though not all of them. The data hold approximately 130,000 clones, with around three quarters observed a single time. Sequenced sample: PBMCs. The receptors here all came from a woman between 45 and 65 years old in good health and CMV-seronegative.

The V gene is TRBV7-9, the J gene TRBJ2-7, with TRBD1 matching over 9 bases. The CDR3 totals 14 residues. Germline loops: CDR1 SEHNR, CDR2 FQNEAQ (reference sequence). V gave up 6 bases and J gave up 5 bases; unmatched junction bases: 8. In nucleotides, the CDR3 is TGTGCCAGCAGTATGACAGGGGGTTTGGACGAGCAGTACGTC. Translating gives CASSMTGGLDEQYV.

The rearrangement joins TRBV6-5 to TRBJ2-7, with D hard to call. The CDR3 consists of 12 residues. The germline V gene encodes CDR1 MNHEY and CDR2 SVGAGI. Trimming took off 4 bases at V and 7 bases at J, with 11 bases between the two ends. The CDR3 loop is CASSFGRGEQYV. The CDR3 DNA is TGTGCCAGCAGTTTCGGTCGTGGGGAGCAGTACGTC.

The CDR3 sequence is CASSYRRGSSYNEQFF. In DNA form, the CDR3 reads TGTGCCAGCAGTTACCGACGCGGGAGCTCCTACAATGAGCAGTTCTTC. V and J are TRBV6-5 and TRBJ2-1; 7 bases agree with TRBD2. This CDR3 region has 16 residues. Unmatched junction bases numbered 4, after V lost 2 bases and J lost 0 bases. The germline V gene has CDR1 MNHEY and CDR2 SVGAGI.